This T cell receptor beta chain is drawn from a study of blood T cell repertoires in COVID-19. Recruitment covered roughly 22 US areas and drew participants whose ages spanned roughly 18 to 100 years. Resolution of symptoms, clearance, or two negative PCRs was present in recovered Cohort 3 donors. Original data processing: Reference gene primer amplification gave estimated nucleated cell counts. Assay used: immunoSEQ multiplex PCR; TCRdb lists only in-frame clones, some missing. For V, J and clone size, that table is used; D and trimming come from the DNA. The data contain about 140,000 clones, approximately 87% of them singletons. This clone was seen a handful of times. The sequence was collected from a man aged 60 to 75 who had recovered from COVID-19. Source material: PBMCs or T cells enriched from blood (not recorded which).

The CDR3 coding sequence is TGTGCCAGCAGTGACTCCTACAGGGAAGGCTCTAACTATGGCTACACCTTC. Its protein product is CASSDSYREGSNYGYTF. The chain couples TRBV6-4 to TRBJ1-2, with a possible D match to TRBD1 (6 bases). V was shortened by 0 bases and J by 0 bases, with 14 bases between the two germline ends. Germline lookup yields CDR1 MRHNA and CDR2 SNTAGT. The CDR3 extends over 17 amino acids.